Shown below are 23 T cell receptor beta chains from a single sample sequenced in a study of a mutant IDH1 vaccine in newly diagnosed glioma. Some clones are missing from TCRdb's copy, which holds only in-frame ones; the method was immunoSEQ multiplex PCR. The sample has under 45,000 clones; 80% to 90% are singletons. Their antigens are not known. Time point here: week 5, during vaccination. It was 300 ug of mutant IDH1 20-mer peptide that made up each vaccine dose, given with topical imiquimod. The specimen was PBMCs, collected from a glioma patient whose treatment included an IDH1 peptide vaccine. The receptors were gathered from a man aged 50-59 years with glioma.

The chain combines TRBV7-2 with TRBJ2-2, with a tentative D call TRBD2 (5 bases). CDR3 length: 19 amino acids. The V end was cut by 1 base, the J end by 2 bases, with 20 bases between. Per the germline V gene, CDR1 is SGHTA and CDR2 is FQGNSA. The CDR3 sequence is CASSLVLQRGWENTGELFF. The CDR3 coding sequence is TGTGCCAGCAGCTTAGTTCTGCAGAGAGGGTGGGAAAACACCGGGGAGCTGTTTTTT.

The chain employs TRBV6-6 and TRBJ1-1, with D possibly matching TRBD1 (6 bases). With 3 bases removed from V and 6 bases from J, the gap between germline ends came to 11 bases. CDR1 and CDR2 from the germline V gene are MNHNY and SVGAGI (reference sequence). The CDR3 is made up of 13 amino acids. This CDR3 reads CASSYPGGAEAFF. The CDR3 DNA reads as TGTGCCAGCAGTTATCCGGGGGGCGCTGAAGCTTTCTTT.

The V gene is TRBV5-4, the J gene TRBJ2-1; the D gene is possibly TRBD1 (6 bases). V gave up 4 bases and J gave up 8 bases, with 16 bases separating them. This CDR3 has 14 residues. Per the germline V gene, CDR1 is SGHNT and CDR2 is YYREEE (reference sequence). The DNA of the CDR3 is TGTGCCAGCAGCAAGGTAGGGACACGGGATGAGCAGTTCTTC. This gives the protein CASSKVGTRDEQFF.

A remark on this clone: Within the sample, other DNA sequences also encode this same CDR3. The chain couples TRBV15 to TRBJ1-5; D is unclear. The CDR3 totals 13 residues. Germline lookup yields CDR1 LNHNV and CDR2 YYDKDF (reference sequence). Between the trimmed V and J ends, which lost 1 base and 4 bases, there was a span of 5 bases. CDR3 amino acids: CATSRGGNQPQHF. The CDR3 nucleotides are TGTGCCACCAGCAGAGGAGGAAATCAGCCCCAGCATTTT.

This chain connects TRBV6-1 to TRBJ2-5, with D unclear. The CDR3 length is 14 residues. Germline assignment: CDR1 MNHNS and CDR2 SASEGT. V was cut by 1 base and J by 5 bases, with 11 bases left in between. The CDR3 protein is CASSEGPLMETQYF. The CDR3 DNA sequence: TGTGCCAGCAGTGAAGGGCCACTAATGGAGACCCAGTACTTC.

This clone was picked up a small number of times. The chain links TRBV2 to TRBJ1-1; D call uncertain. The CDR3 extends over 13 amino acids. V shed 6 bases and J shed 4 bases, with 12 bases lying between them. Per the germline V gene, CDR1 is SNHLY and CDR2 is FYNNEI. The CDR3 is CASRIGPFTEAFF. The CDR3 nucleotides are TGTGCCAGCAGGATAGGACCTTTCACTGAAGCTTTCTTT.

CDR3 bases: TGCAGCGTTGTGGTTTCTAACTATGGCTACACCTTC. It specifies CSVVVSNYGYTF. V and J are TRBV29-1 and TRBJ1-2, with D unclear. This CDR3 has 12 residues. The germline CDR1 and CDR2 sequences are SQVTM and ANQGSEA. The V and J ends lost 4 bases and 0 bases respectively, with 6 bases between them.

The CDR3 protein is CAWSVASGAEAFF. The CDR3 DNA sequence: TGTGCCTGGAGTGTAGCCTCGGGGGCTGAAGCTTTCTTT. V usage is TRBV30 and J usage is TRBJ1-1; maybe TRBD1 (5 bases). Trimming left V 0 bases short and J 6 bases short, with 11 bases between. Germline V gene sequence: CDR1 GTSNPN, CDR2 SVGIG (reference sequence). The CDR3 is 13 amino acids.

V usage is TRBV19 and J usage is TRBJ1-2, with a possible D match to TRBD1 (5 bases). The CDR3 extends over 16 amino acids. CDR1 and CDR2 (germline): LNHDA, SQIVND (reference sequence). Trimming took off 6 bases at V and 5 bases at J, with 22 bases between the two ends. The CDR3, as DNA: TGTGCCAGTAGCGCTGGGACCCCAGCTCCGTTTTATGGCTACACCTTC. It yields the protein CASSAGTPAPFYGYTF.

The CDR3 bases are TGTGCAGCCGGTTCGGGGGGCGCCGATGGCTACACCTTC. This codes for CAAGSGGADGYTF. The gene calls are TRBV6-5 and TRBJ1-2, with D tentatively TRBD1 (6 bases). This CDR3 has 13 amino acids. Germline V lookup: CDR1 MNHEY, CDR2 SVGAGI.

This chain links TRBV7-6 with TRBJ1-5; 7 nucleotides agree with TRBD1. Germline CDR1 is SGHVS and CDR2 is FNYEAQ. V shed 2 bases, J shed 4 bases, and the junction held 2 bases outside the gene matches. The CDR3 has 14 amino acids. The DNA for the CDR3 is TGTGCCAGCAGCTTATTACAGGGGAATCAGCCCCAGCATTTT. It is translated as CASSLLQGNQPQHF.

A few counts support this clone. The chain couples TRBV7-9 to TRBJ1-1; D not resolved. Trimming took 2 bases from V and 6 from J, leaving 4 bases between them. The germline gives CDR1 SEHNR, CDR2 FQNEAQ (reference sequence). This CDR3 is built from 11 residues. In DNA form, the CDR3 reads TGTGCCAGCAGCTTACCCCCTGAAGCTTTCTTT. This encodes CASSLPPEAFF.

V and J are TRBV7-9 and TRBJ1-1, with a tentative D call TRBD1 (6 bases). V was shortened by 4 bases and J by 2 bases, with 11 bases between the two germline ends. This CDR3 spans 14 amino acids. Germline CDR1 SEHNR, CDR2 FQNEAQ (reference sequence). The CDR3: CASSWDTHNTEAFF. For the CDR3, the DNA is TGTGCCAGCAGCTGGGACACGCATAACACTGAAGCTTTCTTT. Full variable domain (remainder filled in from reference TRBV7-9 and TRBJ1-1): DTGVSQNPRHKITKRGQNVTFRCDPISEHNRLYWYRQTLGQGPEFLTYFQNEAQLEKSRLLSDRFSAERPKGSFSTLEIQRTEQGDSAMYLCASSWDTHNTEAFFGQGTRLTVV.

The chain is built from TRBV14 and TRBJ1-3, with TRBD1 as a possible D gene (5 bases). Trimming stripped 4 bases from V and 13 bases from J, with 17 bases between. Germline CDR1 reads SGHDN; CDR2 reads FVKESK. The CDR3 spans 13 residues. The CDR3 DNA reads as TGTGCCAGCAGCCCTGCCCCCGGGACTGAGATATATTTT. Translation gives CASSPAPGTEIYF.

The table lists this clone with a few counts. The chain has TRBV2 and TRBJ1-2; no definite D call. CDR1 is SNHLY and CDR2 is FYNNEI in the germline V gene. The CDR3 length is 13 residues. V lost 2 bases and J 4 bases, leaving 8 bases between the germline ends. The CDR3 here is CASSERMSYGYTF. The CDR3 DNA sequence: TGTGCCAGCAGTGAACGCATGAGCTATGGCTACACCTTC.

CDR3 sequence: CASSSQSTGELFF. The DNA of the CDR3 is TGTGCCAGCTCCTCTCAGTCCACCGGGGAGCTGTTTTTT. The V call is TRBV6-4, the J call TRBJ2-2; no reliable D call. The CDR3 runs to 13 residues. The V gene's germline CDR1 is MRHNA and CDR2 SNTAGT. V shed 8 bases and J shed 4 bases, with 11 bases lying between them.

The chain uses TRBV5-4 and TRBJ2-5; 8 positions match TRBD2. The trim removed 3 bases at V and 4 bases at J, leaving 5 bases unmatched. Germline lookup yields CDR1 SGHNT and CDR2 YYREEE (reference sequence). The CDR3 length is 14 residues. CDR3 region: CASSWKSGGETQYF. The CDR3 DNA sequence: TGTGCCAGCAGCTGGAAAAGCGGGGGAGAGACCCAGTACTTC.

The V and J genes are TRBV5-4 and TRBJ1-4; 7 bases fit TRBD1. V was clipped by 3 bases and J by 5 bases; unmatched bases: 4. The CDR3 consists of 14 residues. Germline V lookup: CDR1 SGHNT, CDR2 YYREEE (reference sequence). The CDR3 DNA follows: TGTGCCAGCAGCTCCAGGGGGTCCAATGAAAAACTGTTTTTT. Encoded protein: CASSSRGSNEKLFF.

CDR3 in DNA: TGTGCCAGCAGCTTCGGCCCTATCCCCGGGGAGCTGTTTTTT. It is translated as CASSFGPIPGELFF. The gene calls are TRBV11-2 and TRBJ2-2; D ambiguous. The germline V gene encodes CDR1 SGHAT and CDR2 FQNNGV. V was shortened by 3 bases and J by 6 bases, with 11 bases between the two germline ends. This CDR3 has 14 residues.

The chain recombines TRBV19 with TRBJ1-5, with D perhaps matching TRBD1 (5 bases). This CDR3 spans 14 amino acids. The germline V gene has CDR1 LNHDA and CDR2 SQIVND (reference sequence). V was shortened by 5 bases and J by 2 bases, with 10 bases between the two germline ends. As DNA, the CDR3 is TGTGCCAGTAGTTGGCAGGGAGGCAATCAGCCCCAGCATTTT. Translating it yields CASSWQGGNQPQHF.

The chain links TRBV9 to TRBJ2-7; 7 bases map to TRBD2. J was trimmed by 2 bases and V by 4 bases; bases with no gene match: 6. The CDR3 has 14 residues. CDR1 SGDLS and CDR2 YYNGEE come from the germline V gene. CDR3 coding DNA: TGTGCCAGCAGCCCCGGGGGAGGGCCCTACGAGCAGTACTTC. Translating it yields CASSPGGGPYEQYF.

The chain links TRBV7-9 to TRBJ2-5; D may be TRBD1 or TRBD2 (5 bases each). V shed 5 bases and J shed 5 bases, with 15 bases lying between them. CDR1 and CDR2 from the germline V gene are SEHNR and FQNEAQ (reference sequence). The length of the CDR3 is 14 residues. The CDR3 nucleotides read TGTGCCAGCAGCCCCCGTTGGGGGTTGGAGACCCAGTACTTC. Translation gives CASSPRWGLETQYF.

In this sample, this clone turned up a few times. This chain uses TRBV20-1 with TRBJ1-1; no definite D call. The V gene lost 3 bases and the J gene lost 10 bases, with 12 bases spanning the gap. Germline CDR1 reads DFQATT; CDR2 reads SNEGSKA (reference sequence). This CDR3 spans 11 amino acids. CDR3 in amino acids: CSASIEFGAFF. Written as DNA, the CDR3 is TGCAGTGCTAGTATCGAGTTCGGAGCTTTCTTT.